This TCR beta chain was found in a study of blood T cell repertoires in COVID-19 (dated by TCRdb to 2020 to 2022). Some background on the complete study: The collaborator samples originated in the United States, Italy and Spain and spanned the acute and convalescent phases of COVID-19. The prospective study material was composed of cDNA or gDNA derived from T cells, B-cell-depleted T cells, or PBMCs. Subjects who had been exposed to COVID-19, were actively infected with it, or had recovered from it provided the deeply sampled blood TCRbeta repertoires that made up the dataset. A freely available public database, intended as a resource for researchers studying the immune response to SARS-CoV-2, is where the repertoires were released. The samples were drawn from the first 160 participants of the ongoing ImmuneRACE study and from some 1,300 subjects provided by 6 global collaborators. The sample metadata nearly always contained a de-identified subject ID, COVID-19 status, age in years and sex. Where HLA class I and class II types were available, the types were taken from metadata supplied by the sample provider, not from assay-based typing.

Collaborating institutions collected whole blood in K2EDTA tubes following their own protocols. For TCRbeta analysis, collaborators shipped samples as frozen whole blood, isolated PBMCs, or DNA extracted from either of those sample types. As concerns this clone: Its cognate antigen has yet to be identified. No much larger clone exists at a distance of one base, and base qualities are not known.

What the study reported, not specific to this receptor: How much clinical and demographic metadata was included differed by source and by participant, and the metadata was provided uncurated.

TCRbeta CDR3 regions were amplified from genomic DNA by means of the immunoSEQ Assay, a bias-controlled multiplex PCR. The original methods were these. Within the assay, amplification of reference gene primers was used to estimate how many nucleated cells each sample contained. To quantify the absolute abundance of each unique TCRbeta CDR3 rearrangement, sequence reads were collapsed and filtered. For each sample, productive Simpson clonality was calculated by taking the square root of Simpson's diversity index across productive rearrangements. TCRdb stores this immuneACCESS table with in-frame sequences only. Part of the clones is absent; in the studies checked, under half of the shortfall reflects unresolved V genes, and no reason is known for the rest. That table gives V, J and clone size, and the DNA gave D and trimming. Within this sample are around 140,000 clones, with almost 90% of them counted one time only. Less than 2% of the sample belongs to the ten largest clones.

The germline V gene (reference sequence) yields LNHDA for CDR1 and SQIVND for CDR2. From the cysteine through the phenylalanine, the CDR3 covers 12 amino acids. The read is trimmed to its CDR3 DNA, 36 bases read in frame from base 1. V drops 7 bases and J drops 4 bases, leaving 10 bases in between. This TCR was recovered from a woman aged 55 to 70 with acute or convalescent COVID-19. Sequencing was carried out using peripheral blood. The chain joins TRBV19 to TRBJ1-1, with the D gene call left open. The CDR3 loop reads CASKEAPTEAFF. The nucleotide sequence is given as TGTGCCAGTAAAGAGGCCCCCACTGAAGCTTTCTTT.